This T cell receptor beta chain emerged from a study of blood T cell repertoires in COVID-19. This table comes from immunoSEQ multiplex PCR, and its TCRdb copy is limited to in-frame clones, with some not included. The repertoire consists of hundreds of thousands of clones, with roughly four fifths occurring once and the leading ten covering 3% to 4.5%. This CDR3 is built from 13 residues. With V trimmed by 5 bases and J by 3 bases, 1 base remained unmatched. The germline V gene has CDR1 LGHNA and CDR2 YNFKEQ. The chain couples TRBV4-2 to TRBJ1-1; 9 nucleotides align to TRBD1. This clonotype was sampled from a woman in her 40s who had been exposed to COVID-19. Sequenced: PBMCs or T cells enriched from blood (not recorded which). This chain's CDR3 is CASSRTGDTEAFF. Written as DNA, the CDR3 is TGTGCCAGCAGCAGGACAGGGGACACTGAAGCTTTCTTT.